Sequencing of this TCR beta chain was carried out in a study of identical twins. Study-level results: Low generation-probability sequences were in excess among twin-shared out-of-frame alpha sequences. Sharing of beta out-of-frame sequences by twins showed a weaker excess. Models underestimated TCR alpha sharing (out-of-frame) in monozygotic twins.

The CDR3 totals 16 residues. Unmatched junction bases numbered 8, after V lost 2 bases and J lost 4 bases. Per the germline V gene, CDR1 is SGHTA and CDR2 is FQGNSA. The authors used template switching to add a universal primer site and gave cDNA unique molecular identifiers. TCRdb processed the 5' RACE reads anew with MiXCR; each CDR3 protein has one entry. The data show over 200,000 distinct CDR3 sequences, with about 10% seen just once and more than 8.5% held by the top ten. Remarks on this clonotype: Its antigen is currently unknown.

Sequenced material: memory T cells sorted from blood. The J gene is TRBJ2-1, the V gene TRBV7-2, with TRBD2 identical over 7 bases. The sequence came from a man aged 45-65 years in good health. The CDR3 bases are TGTGCCAGCAGCTTATTATCTCTAGCGGTTTACAATGAGCAGTTCTTC. It specifies CASSLLSLAVYNEQFF.